The next 23 T cell receptor beta chains were all read from a single sample in a study of regulatory T cells in long-lasting Graves disease. Sequencing libraries for TCR beta were prepared with iRepertoire HTBI primers and Arm-PCR of CDR3 regions. TCRdb re-analysed the multiplex PCR reads in MiXCR, keeping a single row per CDR3 protein. This table has around 500,000 distinct CDR3 sequences, around 12% appearing once. Time point given: newly diagnosed GD, antithyroid drugs for less than 3 months. Scientists built the TCR library using RNA that was extracted from PBMCs. These data were likewise used in another study, on T cells in Graves' hyperthyroidism and ophthalmopathy.

Source: peripheral blood mononuclear cells (PBMCs), taken at new diagnosis, from a patient treated with antithyroid drugs. Receptor source: a woman aged 25 to 39 with Graves disease.

The chain combines TRBV6-1 with TRBJ2-7; tentatively, D is TRBD2 (6 bases). This CDR3 spans 16 amino acids. Trimming shortened V by 8 bases and J by 0 bases, and 20 bases separated the two germline ends. Germline CDR1 and CDR2: MNHNS and SASEGT. This CDR3 reads CASGMVEGRNSYEQYF. CDR3 nucleotides: TGTGCCAGCGGAATGGTGGAGGGGCGAAACTCCTACGAGCAGTACTTC.

This clonotype was recorded a few times. The rearrangement uses TRBV10-3 and TRBJ1-1; D uncertain. Trimming shortened V by 3 bases and J by 6 bases, and 8 bases separated the two germline ends. This CDR3 is 12 amino acids long. CDR1 ENHRY and CDR2 SYGVKD come from the germline V gene. CDR3 protein: CAISDDVSEAFF. As DNA, the CDR3 is TGTGCCATCAGTGACGACGTCTCTGAAGCTTTCTTT.

This clonotype has only a few counts. The chain links TRBV18 to TRBJ1-1; D not certain. Deletions cut 1 base from V and 1 base from J, with 13 bases between. The CDR3 is made up of 16 amino acids. Germline loops: CDR1 KGHSH, CDR2 LQKENI. Here the CDR3 reads CASSPLEGAGNTEAFF. CDR3 nucleotides: TGTGCCAGCTCACCACTAGAAGGAGCCGGGAACACTGAAGCTTTCTTT.

This clonotype has ten or more counts. This rearrangement joins TRBV7-2 to TRBJ1-5; D gene uncertain. The germline gives CDR1 SGHTA, CDR2 FQGNSA. The CDR3 sequence is 13 residues long. The V end was cut by 0 bases, the J end by 7 bases, with 7 bases between. Here the CDR3 reads CASSLAWQQPQHF. In nucleotides, the CDR3 is TGTGCCAGCAGCTTAGCCTGGCAGCAGCCCCAGCATTTT.

This clonotype showed up just a few times. V usage is TRBV5-4 and J usage is TRBJ1-3; 8 bases match TRBD1. V was clipped by 4 bases and J by 0 bases; unmatched bases: 6. This CDR3 has 16 amino acids. Per the germline V gene, CDR1 is SGHNT and CDR2 is YYREEE (reference sequence). CDR3 region: CASSPWTGTSGNTIYF. CDR3 coding DNA: TGTGCCAGCAGCCCATGGACAGGGACCTCTGGAAACACCATATATTTT.

This clonotype was picked up many times. V usage is TRBV11-1 and J usage is TRBJ2-5; TRBD1 aligns across 10 bases. V shed 1 base and J 2 bases; nucleotides not matched to a gene: 7. Germline V gene data show CDR1 as SGHAT and CDR2 as FQDESV (reference sequence). CDR3 length: 17 amino acids. For the CDR3, the DNA is TGTGCCAGCAGCTTAGTCCTCGGACAGGGGGGACAAGAGACCCAGTACTTC. Residues: CASSLVLGQGGQETQYF.

This clonotype was detected a few times. The chain joins TRBV7-2 to TRBJ1-2, with 8 bases that match TRBD1. The CDR3 has 13 amino acids. V was pared by 5 bases and J by 6 bases, with 5 bases of the junction left unmatched. CDR1 is SGHTA and CDR2 is FQGNSA in the germline V gene. The CDR3 DNA is TGTGCCAGCAGCCTCCCGGGACAGGATGGCTACACCTTC. This translates into CASSLPGQDGYTF.

This clonotype was recorded at least ten times. The V and J genes are TRBV27 and TRBJ2-5, with TRBD2 matching 7 bases. V lost 6 bases, J lost 4 bases, and 11 bases stayed unmatched. The CDR3 has 15 residues. Germline CDR1 is MNHEY and CDR2 is SMNVEV (reference sequence). CDR3: CASRLLARRLETQYF. The CDR3 DNA sequence: TGTGCCAGCAGACTACTAGCGCGTCGTTTAGAGACCCAGTACTTC.

This clonotype was counted many times. The chain links TRBV12-3 or TRBV12-4 to TRBJ2-7; D could derive from TRBD1 or TRBD2 (5 bases each). The V end was cut by 6 bases, the J end by 1 base, with 10 bases between. This CDR3 is 13 amino acids long. The CDR3 DNA reads as TGTGCCAGCAGGGGACCGGAATCCTACGAGCAGTACTTC. Its protein product is CASRGPESYEQYF.

This clonotype came up a few times. CDR3 sequence: CASNPPGKHTEAFF. In nucleotides, the CDR3 is TGTGCCAGCAACCCCCCAGGGAAGCACACTGAAGCTTTCTTT. The gene calls are TRBV7-2 and TRBJ1-1, with D possibly being TRBD1 (5 bases). The germline V and J ends were trimmed by 7 bases and 3 bases, with 15 bases remaining between them. Germline CDR1 is SGHTA and CDR2 is FQGNSA. This CDR3 comprises 14 residues.

The sample holds many counts of this clonotype. One end of the junction does not line up with germline, which may come from a read error. The DNA of the CDR3 is TGTGCCAGCAGTTACTCGAATCGGGCAGGGGAGCACTTC. Its translation is CASSYSNRAGEHF. V usage is TRBV6-2 or TRBV6-3 and J usage is TRBJ2-7; TRBD1 is a possible D gene (6 bases). From germline, CDR1 is MNHEY and CDR2 SVGEGT. The CDR3 covers 13 residues.

The V gene is TRBV6-1, the J gene TRBJ1-1; D is ambiguous. This CDR3 spans 13 amino acids. Germline CDR1 and CDR2: MNHNS and SASEGT. Trimming removed 6 bases from V and 2 bases from J, with 10 bases in between. The CDR3 protein is CASRIQFNTEAFF. In DNA, the CDR3 is TGTGCCAGCAGAATTCAGTTCAACACTGAAGCTTTCTTT.

This clonotype occurred many times. V is TRBV20-1 and J is TRBJ1-4; 12 nucleotides agree with TRBD1. Germline V gene data show CDR1 as DFQATT and CDR2 as SNEGSKA (reference sequence). The CDR3 contains 15 residues. The junction had 5 bases not matched to a gene; V was cut back by 1 base and J by 8 bases. CDR3 DNA sequence: TGCAGTGCTAGAGGGGGACAGGGGGCTTTCGAAAAACTGTTTTTT. Translation: CSARGGQGAFEKLFF.

This clonotype showed up many times. This chain joins TRBV20-1 and TRBJ1-5; no definite D call. Trimming took 3 bases from V and 2 from J, leaving 2 bases between them. The CDR3 consists of 11 residues. Germline V lookup: CDR1 DFQATT, CDR2 SNEGSKA (reference sequence). CDR3 amino acids: CSASRNQPQHF. CDR3 DNA: TGCAGTGCTAGCCGCAATCAGCCCCAGCATTTT.

This clonotype was seen many times. The chain links TRBV7-2 to TRBJ1-1; 9 bases align to TRBD1. CDR3 size: 14 residues. Germline loops: CDR1 SGHTA, CDR2 FQGNSA. J gave up 4 bases and V 7 bases, and 7 bases lay outside the gene matches. The CDR3 bases are TGTGCCAGCATAAAACAGGGGGCCGGCACTGAAGCTTTCTTT. Translation: CASIKQGAGTEAFF.

This clonotype came up many times. The rearrangement links TRBV29-1 to TRBJ2-7; D is undetermined. Germline CDR1 is SQVTM and CDR2 is ANQGSEA. This CDR3 spans 13 amino acids. V was cut by 4 bases and J by 3 bases, with 13 bases left in between. This chain's CDR3 is CSVGSNNHYEQYF. In nucleotides, the CDR3 is TGCAGCGTTGGTAGTAACAATCACTACGAGCAGTACTTC.

This clonotype was seen ten or more times. Sequence at one end of the junction differs from germline and may be a read error. The CDR3 region is CASSPKEDRHNEQFF. In DNA form, the CDR3 reads TGTGCCAGCAGCCCAAAAGAGGACAGACACAATGAGCAGTTCTTC. The chain combines TRBV5-1 with TRBJ2-1; D might be TRBD1 (6 bases). CDR1 is SGHRS and CDR2 is YFSETQ in the germline V gene. This CDR3 is 15 amino acids long.

This clonotype was recorded many times. This CDR3 reads CASSQGDLPQPQHF. CDR3 sequence (DNA): TGCGCCAGCAGCCAAGGGGACCTTCCTCAGCCCCAGCATTTT. The rearrangement uses TRBV4-1 and TRBJ1-5; the D gene is possibly TRBD1 (5 bases). The germline gives CDR1 MGHRA, CDR2 YSYEKL. Trimming pared 1 base from V and 6 bases from J, leaving 10 bases between. The CDR3 spans 14 residues.

The rearrangement links TRBV7-8 to TRBJ1-5; possibly TRBD1 for D (6 bases). The germline V gene has CDR1 SGHVS and CDR2 FQNEAQ. The V end lost 6 bases, the J end lost 4 bases, and 19 bases lay between the germline ends. CDR3 size: 16 residues. CDR3 nucleotide sequence: TGTGCCAGCAGTCCCCAGTGGGGGCTTCAGAATCAGCCCCAGCATTTT. The encoded protein is CASSPQWGLQNQPQHF.

This clonotype has just a few counts. The CDR3 DNA sequence: TGTGCCATCTTGGGACAGGGTACCTATGGCTACACCTTC. Residues: CAILGQGTYGYTF. J is TRBJ1-2 and V is TRBV10-3; 9 bases agree with TRBD1. The CDR3 sequence is 13 residues long. Unmatched junction bases numbered 5, after V lost 8 bases and J lost 4 bases. CDR1 and CDR2 (germline): ENHRY, SYGVKD.

The chain employs TRBV27 and TRBJ2-2, with TRBD2 matching 10 bases. Trimming cost V 3 bases and J 6 bases; bases outside gene matches: 4. CDR3 length: 15 residues. CDR1 and CDR2 (germline): MNHEY, SMNVEV (reference sequence). Here the CDR3 reads CASSFWSGRAGELFF. The CDR3 nucleotides read TGTGCCAGCAGTTTTTGGAGCGGGAGGGCCGGGGAGCTGTTTTTT.

This clonotype was recorded many times. The chain joins TRBV12-3 or TRBV12-4 to TRBJ1-1; 8 nucleotides align to TRBD1. The CDR3 sequence is 13 residues long. Unmatched junction bases numbered 7, after V lost 2 bases and J lost 11 bases. CDR3 sequence: CASSLKQGGSAFF. CDR3 sequence (DNA): TGTGCCAGCAGTTTAAAACAGGGGGGCTCGGCTTTCTTT.

This clonotype came up many times. The V gene is TRBV12-5, the J gene TRBJ1-2; D is perhaps TRBD1 (5 bases). V was cut by 3 bases and J by 0 bases, with 11 bases left in between. This CDR3 has 15 amino acids. Per the germline V gene, CDR1 is LGHNT and CDR2 is FRNRAP. Here the CDR3 reads CASGFLDKTNYGYTF. The CDR3 bases are TGTGCTAGTGGTTTTCTGGACAAAACTAACTATGGCTACACCTTC.